A single sample gave rise to the 8 T cell receptor beta chains below, sequenced in a study of cytomegalovirus exposure and HLA in healthy donors. TCRdb's table, derived via immunoSEQ multiplex PCR, lists solely in-frame clones and lacks some. The sample includes fewer than 95,000 clones, 84% seen only once; the top ten take 9.5% to 13%. Input material: PBMCs. The receptors were gathered from a woman under 30 in good health and CMV-seropositive.

The rearrangement links TRBV28 to TRBJ2-7; possible D gene TRBD2, 7 bases. The V gene lost 3 bases and the J gene lost 2 bases, with 17 bases spanning the gap. The CDR3 is 16 residues long. Germline-derived CDR1 and CDR2 are MDHEN and SYDVKM. CDR3 sequence: CASSFLGGRRTYEQYF. The CDR3, as DNA: TGTGCCAGCAGTTTTCTGGGGGGGCGGCGAACCTACGAGCAGTACTTC. Full variable domain (remainder filled in from reference TRBV28 and TRBJ2-7): DVKVTQSSRYLVKRTGEKVFLECVQDMDHENMFWYRQDPGLGLRLIYFSYDVKMKEKGDIPEGYSVSREKKERFSLILESASTNQTSMYLCASSFLGGRRTYEQYFGPGTRLTVT.

The chain combines TRBV15 with TRBJ1-1, with D perhaps TRBD1 (5 bases). CDR1 and CDR2 (germline): LNHNV, YYDKDF (reference sequence). The CDR3 has 17 amino acids. V was pared by 2 bases and J by 0 bases, with 16 bases between. This chain's CDR3 is CATSRLEGFDMNTEAFF. In nucleotides, the CDR3 is TGTGCCACCAGCAGATTGGAGGGGTTTGACATGAACACTGAAGCTTTCTTT.

The chain joins TRBV9 to TRBJ2-5; D might be TRBD1 (6 bases). The length of the CDR3 is 17 residues. Germline CDR1 is SGDLS and CDR2 is YYNGEE. V gave up 0 bases and J gave up 2 bases, with 17 bases separating them. The CDR3 nucleotides are TGTGCCAGCAGCGTAGTGGGGGACACCCGCCTTCAAGAGACCCAGTACTTC. Translating it yields CASSVVGDTRLQETQYF. Variable domain in full (rest from reference TRBV9 and TRBJ2-5): DSGVTQTPKHLITATGQRVTLRCSPRSGDLSVYWYQQSLDQGLQFLIQYYNGEERAKGNILERFSAQQFPDLHSELNLSSLELGDSALYFCASSVVGDTRLQETQYFGPGTRLLVL.

This chain links TRBV4-3 with TRBJ1-2; 8 nucleotides agree with TRBD1. This CDR3 comprises 16 residues. The V gene's germline CDR1 is LGHNA and CDR2 YSLEER. V lost 0 bases and J lost 3; bases outside the gene matches: 6. Written as DNA, the CDR3 is TGCGCCAGCAGCCAAGAATCAAGGACAGGGCACTATGGCTACACCTTC. It is translated as CASSQESRTGHYGYTF.

The V gene is TRBV14, the J gene TRBJ1-1, with TRBD1 matching 9 bases. CDR1 is SGHDN, CDR2 FVKESK, per germline. V was clipped by 4 bases and J by 4 bases; unmatched bases: 7. The CDR3 length is 15 residues. Here the CDR3 DNA reads TGTGCCAGCAGCCTTTGGGGACAGGGTCGCACTGAAGCTTTCTTT. Its protein is CASSLWGQGRTEAFF.

The J gene is TRBJ2-3, the V gene TRBV6-5; possibly TRBD1 for D (5 bases). This CDR3 comprises 12 residues. With 4 bases removed from V and 5 bases from J, the gap between germline ends came to 7 bases. From germline, CDR1 is MNHEY and CDR2 SVGAGI. CDR3: CASSSTEDTQYF. The DNA for the CDR3 is TGTGCCAGCAGTTCGACAGAAGATACGCAGTATTTT.

The chain links TRBV18 to TRBJ2-7; no definite D call. This CDR3 has 13 residues. Germline CDR1 reads KGHSH; CDR2 reads LQKENI. V was shortened by 5 bases and J by 2 bases, with 10 bases between the two germline ends. This CDR3 is CASSAGLTYEQYF. CDR3 bases: TGTGCCAGCTCAGCAGGCTTAACCTACGAGCAGTACTTC. The whole variable domain, remainder taken from reference TRBV18 and TRBJ2-7, is NAGVMQNPRHLVRRRGQEARLRCSPMKGHSHVYWYRQLPEEGLKFMVYLQKENIIDESGMPKERFSAEFPKEGPSILRIQQVVRGDSAAYFCASSAGLTYEQYFGPGTRLTVT.

J is TRBJ1-5 and V is TRBV7-6; a possible D gene is TRBD1 (5 bases). The CDR3 spans 13 residues. V gave up 6 bases and J gave up 5 bases, with 11 bases separating them. Germline-derived CDR1 and CDR2 are SGHVS and FNYEAQ. CDR3 region: CASSPGPDQPQHF. DNA for the CDR3: TGTGCCAGCAGTCCAGGGCCCGATCAGCCCCAGCATTTT.